Below, one TCR beta chain is given with its context. The data originate from a study of cytomegalovirus exposure and HLA in healthy donors. Losses at the gene ends were 4 bases for V and 1 base for J; bases not matched to a gene: 8. This CDR3 spans 18 amino acids. In germline, CDR1 is LGHNA, CDR2 YNFKEQ. Healthy individuals who donated bone marrow served as the donors. In the PCR, 60 Vbeta and 13 Jbeta primers were used. Libraries were prepared by immunoSEQ multiplex PCR; TCRdb keeps only in-frame clonotypes and omits some of them. The sample lists 80,000 to 100,000 clones; roughly 77% were seen once. The genes are TRBV4-2 and TRBJ2-3; 13 positions match TRBD2. This receptor was identified in a human donor in good health. Sample: PBMCs. CDR3 bases: TGTGCCAGCAGCCCGGGGACTAGCGGGGAGGAGGGCACAGATACGCAGTATTTT. As protein: CASSPGTSGEEGTDTQYF.